One and the same sample provided the 20 T cell receptor beta chains below, sequenced in a study of blood T cell dynamics during melanoma immunotherapy. As to time point: week 3, after first cycle of checkpoint inhibitor. The table came from immunoSEQ multiplex PCR; TCRdb's copy has only in-frame clones and leaves some out. The sample lists about 6,300 clones; over 75% were seen once. The specimen comprised blood, sampled from a patient treated with checkpoint blockade. Receptors originate from a human donor with melanoma.

The chain is built from TRBV4-1 and TRBJ2-2; TRBD2 agrees at 16 bases. After removal of 2 bases from V and 3 bases from J, the junction contained 6 bases not matched to a gene. The length of the CDR3 is 19 residues. In germline, CDR1 is MGHRA, CDR2 YSYEKL. CDR3 sequence: CASSQLGTSGGVHTGELFF. Here the CDR3 DNA reads TGCGCCAGCAGCCAACTCGGGACTAGCGGGGGGGTTCACACCGGGGAGCTGTTTTTT.

V is TRBV7-6 and J is TRBJ2-4, with D possibly TRBD2 on 6 matching bases. Germline CDR1 SGHVS, CDR2 FNYEAQ. The CDR3 runs to 13 residues. The ends were cut back, 1 base at V and 8 bases at J, with 9 bases in the middle. The CDR3 loop reads CASSLGDWDIQYF. The CDR3 coding sequence is TGTGCCAGCAGCTTAGGGGACTGGGACATTCAGTACTTC.

The gene calls are TRBV19 and TRBJ2-1, with D maybe TRBD2 (7 bases). V shed 9 bases and J shed 0 bases, with 18 bases lying between them. The CDR3 spans 16 residues. CDR1 and CDR2 from the germline V gene are LNHDA and SQIVND (reference sequence). This chain's CDR3 is CARGREGVGSYNEQFF. The CDR3 bases are TGTGCCAGGGGGAGGGAGGGGGTAGGCTCCTACAATGAGCAGTTCTTC.

The J gene is TRBJ2-5, the V gene TRBV7-9; 12 nucleotides line up with TRBD1. The CDR3 contains 16 residues. J was trimmed by 5 bases and V by 2 bases; bases with no gene match: 6. CDR1 SEHNR and CDR2 FQNEAQ come from the germline V gene (reference sequence). This chain's CDR3 is CASSLWDRGLRETQYF. The CDR3 DNA reads as TGTGCCAGCAGCTTATGGGACAGGGGGCTTCGGGAGACCCAGTACTTC.

The CDR3, as DNA: TGTGCCAGCAGTGAACGGGACTTAGGAACAGATACGCAGTATTTT. Translated, it gives CASSERDLGTDTQYF. The V gene is TRBV6-1, the J gene TRBJ2-3, with TRBD2 as a possible D gene (6 bases). The CDR3 length is 15 residues. V was pared by 2 bases and J by 3 bases, with 12 bases between. Germline CDR1 reads MNHNS; CDR2 reads SASEGT.

This chain joins TRBV12-5 and TRBJ1-3; D is ambiguous. Germline assignment: CDR1 LGHNT and CDR2 FRNRAP. The CDR3 covers 16 residues. The V end was cut by 4 bases, the J end by 8 bases, with 21 bases between. This CDR3 reads CASGWVPDPTEDTIYF. The CDR3 nucleotides are TGTGCTAGTGGTTGGGTCCCGGACCCCACGGAAGACACCATATATTTT.

The rearrangement joins TRBV7-9 to TRBJ2-1, with no clear D. Trimming pared 3 bases from V and 8 bases from J, leaving 11 bases between. CDR3 size: 13 residues. CDR1 is SEHNR and CDR2 is FQNEAQ in the germline V gene (reference sequence). The CDR3 nucleotides are TGTGCCAGCAGCTTTTATCCTTCCGATGAGCAGTTCTTC. Amino acids: CASSFYPSDEQFF.

This chain joins TRBV28 and TRBJ2-5; tentatively, D is TRBD2 (6 bases). This CDR3 is 15 amino acids long. Between the trimmed V and J ends, which lost 3 bases and 4 bases, there was a span of 15 bases. In germline, CDR1 is MDHEN, CDR2 SYDVKM. The CDR3, as DNA: TGTGCCAGCAGTTTCTGGGACTCATCCAGAGAGACCCAGTACTTC. This translates into CASSFWDSSRETQYF.

V is TRBV28 and J is TRBJ2-7; D tentatively reads TRBD1 or TRBD2 (6 bases each). Germline values: CDR1 MDHEN, CDR2 SYDVKM. The CDR3 totals 17 residues. V was trimmed by 5 bases and J by 0 bases, leaving 20 bases between them. CDR3 in amino acids: CASSPIWGAISSYEQYF. The CDR3 coding sequence is TGTGCCAGCAGTCCTATATGGGGGGCTATAAGCTCCTACGAGCAGTACTTC.

The chain recombines TRBV4-1 with TRBJ1-2; 8 bases line up with TRBD1. The CDR3 sequence is 15 residues long. Germline CDR1 reads MGHRA; CDR2 reads YSYEKL. J lost 5 bases, V lost 1 base, and 6 bases had no gene match. CDR3: CASSQVSGGRYGYTF. The CDR3 DNA sequence: TGCGCCAGCAGCCAAGTTTCAGGGGGCAGGTATGGCTACACCTTC.

The chain's CDR3 is CAITGAGGIYNEQFF. The CDR3 DNA follows: TGTGCCATCACCGGAGCGGGGGGGATTTACAATGAGCAGTTCTTC. The chain is built from TRBV10-3 and TRBJ2-1, with 10 bases fitting TRBD2. The junction had 7 bases not matched to a gene; V was cut back by 7 bases and J by 4 bases. The CDR3 contains 15 residues. CDR1 and CDR2 from the germline V gene are ENHRY and SYGVKD.

The chain employs TRBV6-6 and TRBJ2-7; D not certain. Trimming cost V 6 bases and J 2 bases, with 5 bases left between them. Germline V CDR1 and CDR2: MNHNY, SVGAGI (reference sequence). The CDR3 runs 11 residues. The CDR3 DNA reads TGTGCCAGCAGGGCCGCCTACGAGCAGTACTTC. Its protein is CASRAAYEQYF.

CDR3 coding DNA: TGTGCCAGCAGTTGGGGACAGAGCTCCTACGAGCAGTACTTC. As protein: CASSWGQSSYEQYF. V usage is TRBV6-5 and J usage is TRBJ2-7; TRBD1 agrees at 7 bases. CDR3 length: 14 residues. Losses at the gene ends were 4 bases for V and 0 bases for J; bases not matched to a gene: 3. Germline assignment: CDR1 MNHEY and CDR2 SVGAGI.

The chain links TRBV11-2 to TRBJ1-6, with D maybe TRBD1 (6 bases). This CDR3 contains 14 residues. Germline V gene data show CDR1 as SGHAT and CDR2 as FQNNGV. Trimming shortened V by 5 bases and J by 3 bases, and 8 bases separated the two germline ends. The CDR3 DNA follows: TGTGCCAGCAGCCGGGACAACTATAATTCACCCCTCCACTTT. It encodes CASSRDNYNSPLHF.

This chain connects TRBV7-8 to TRBJ2-1, with 15 bases that match TRBD2. The germline V gene encodes CDR1 SGHVS and CDR2 FQNEAQ. The CDR3 has 16 amino acids. V shed 5 bases, J shed 8 bases, and the junction held 7 bases outside the gene matches. This CDR3 reads CASSARTSGGVDEQFF. The CDR3, as DNA: TGTGCCAGCAGCGCGAGGACTAGCGGGGGGGTCGATGAGCAGTTCTTC.

The chain employs TRBV5-1 and TRBJ1-4; 9 bases agree with TRBD1. This CDR3 has 14 amino acids. V lost 3 bases, J lost 8 bases, and 5 bases stayed unmatched. Germline CDR1 reads SGHRS; CDR2 reads YFSETQ. The CDR3, as DNA: TGCGCCAGCAGCTGGGGACAGGGAGGGGAAAAACTGTTTTTT. It yields the protein CASSWGQGGEKLFF. Using reference TRBV5-1 and TRBJ1-4 for the parts outside the CDR3, the full variable domain is KAGVTQTPRYLIKTRGQQVTLSCSPISGHRSVSWYQQTPGQGLQFLFEYFSETQRNKGNFPGRFSGRQFSNSRSEMNVSTLELGDSALYLCASSWGQGGEKLFFGSGTQLSVL.

V gene TRBV18 combines with J gene TRBJ1-5; TRBD1 is a possible D gene (5 bases). V was pared by 2 bases and J by 4 bases, with 6 bases between. Germline V gene data show CDR1 as KGHSH and CDR2 as LQKENI. The CDR3 extends over 13 amino acids. DNA for the CDR3: TGTGCCAGCTCACCAGGGGCGAATCAGCCCCAGCATTTT. This gives the protein CASSPGANQPQHF.

This clone has a single count. The genes are TRBV10-2 and TRBJ2-2; 11 positions agree with TRBD2. Trimming at V came to 6 bases and at J to 3 bases, leaving 3 bases not matched to a gene. This CDR3 contains 15 residues. From germline, CDR1 is WSHSY and CDR2 SAAADI. CDR3 coding DNA: TGCGCCAGCAGGCTAGCGGGGGGTCACACCGGGGAGCTGTTTTTT. Protein: CASRLAGGHTGELFF.

This clone was seen a few times. This rearrangement joins TRBV7-3 to TRBJ2-7; D not certain. The V end lost 11 bases, the J end lost 7 bases, and 21 bases lay between the germline ends. The CDR3 contains 13 residues. The germline V gene encodes CDR1 SGHTA and CDR2 FQGTGA. The CDR3 DNA reads TGTGCCGTTACAATCAGCCCCCCACGGGAGCAGTACTTC. Translating it yields CAVTISPPREQYF.

A single count supports this clone. The rearrangement uses TRBV10-3 and TRBJ2-7; possibly TRBD1 for D (6 bases). Deletions cut 2 bases from V and 0 bases from J, with 8 bases between. Germline assignment: CDR1 ENHRY and CDR2 SYGVKD. This CDR3 spans 14 amino acids. CDR3 sequence (DNA): TGTGCCATCAGTGAGACAGGGTACTCCTACGAGCAGTACTTC. Translation gives CAISETGYSYEQYF.